This T cell receptor beta chain emerged from a study of regulatory T cells in long-lasting Graves disease. Study results and limitations: Whereas new patients shared some 990 public clonotypes, persistent patients shared more, at approximately 2,700.

The TCR beta library used iRepertoire HTBI primers with Arm-PCR amplification of CDR3. In TCRdb, the multiplex PCR reads were re-called with MiXCR into one record per CDR3 protein. Of roughly 470,000 distinct CDR3 sequences listed, around 21% are singletons. This clonotype was recorded a few times. As yet, its antigen is unknown. Time point described: persistent/refractory GD, antithyroid drugs over 5 years with positive TRAb. Generation of the TCR library employed RNA extracted from PBMCs. Graves' disease diagnosis followed American Thyroid Association guidelines. From each patient, nine milliliters of peripheral blood was drawn and collected into an EDTA anticoagulant tube. The specimen comprised peripheral blood mononuclear cells (PBMCs), sampled when the disease was refractory, from a patient treated with antithyroid drugs. This sequence was found in a female donor with Graves disease.

The CDR3 coding sequence is TGTGCCTGGAGTGTACCTGGGGGCCGCGAGACCCAGTACTTC. Its translation: CAWSVPGGRETQYF. The J gene is TRBJ2-5, the V gene TRBV30; tentative D call: TRBD1 (6 bases). In germline, CDR1 is GTSNPN, CDR2 SVGIG (reference sequence). The ends were cut back, 0 bases at V and 5 bases at J, with 13 bases in the middle. The CDR3 has 14 amino acids. Combining the CDR3 with reference TRBV30 and TRBJ2-5 gives the whole variable domain SQTIHQWPATLVQPVGSPLSLECTVEGTSNPNLYWYRQAAGRGLQLLFYSVGIGQISSEVPQNLSASRPQDRQFILSSKKLLLSDSGFYLCAWSVPGGRETQYFGPGTRLLVL.